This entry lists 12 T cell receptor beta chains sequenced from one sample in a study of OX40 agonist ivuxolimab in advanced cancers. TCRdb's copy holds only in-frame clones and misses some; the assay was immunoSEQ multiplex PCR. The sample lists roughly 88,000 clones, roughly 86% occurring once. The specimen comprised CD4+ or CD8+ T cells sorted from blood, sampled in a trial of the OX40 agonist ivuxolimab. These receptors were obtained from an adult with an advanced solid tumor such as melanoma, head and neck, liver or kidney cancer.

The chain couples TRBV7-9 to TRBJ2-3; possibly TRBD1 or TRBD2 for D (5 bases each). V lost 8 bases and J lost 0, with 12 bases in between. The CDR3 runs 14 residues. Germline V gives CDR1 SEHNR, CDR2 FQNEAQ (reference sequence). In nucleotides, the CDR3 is TGTGCCAGCGTCCGCGAGGGGAGCACAGATACGCAGTATTTT. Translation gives CASVREGSTDTQYF.

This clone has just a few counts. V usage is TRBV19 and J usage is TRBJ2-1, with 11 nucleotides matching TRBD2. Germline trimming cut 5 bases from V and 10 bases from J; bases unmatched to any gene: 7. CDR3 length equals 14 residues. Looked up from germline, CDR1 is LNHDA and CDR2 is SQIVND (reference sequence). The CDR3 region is CASSPTGLAEEQFF. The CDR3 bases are TGTGCCAGTAGTCCGACGGGACTAGCGGAAGAGCAGTTCTTC.

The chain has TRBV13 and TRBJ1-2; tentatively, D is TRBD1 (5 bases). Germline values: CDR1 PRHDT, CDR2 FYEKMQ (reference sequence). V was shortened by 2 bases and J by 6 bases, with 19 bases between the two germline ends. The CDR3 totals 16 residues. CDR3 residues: CASSLIRGVSSDGYTF. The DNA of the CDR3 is TGTGCCAGCAGCTTAATCAGAGGGGTGAGTTCTGATGGCTACACCTTC.

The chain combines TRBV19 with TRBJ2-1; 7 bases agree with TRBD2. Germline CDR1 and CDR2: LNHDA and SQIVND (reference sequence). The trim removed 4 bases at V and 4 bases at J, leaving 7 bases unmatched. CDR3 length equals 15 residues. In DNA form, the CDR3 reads TGTGCCAGTAGTACGGGGGGAGGGCTATACAATGAGCAGTTCTTC. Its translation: CASSTGGGLYNEQFF.

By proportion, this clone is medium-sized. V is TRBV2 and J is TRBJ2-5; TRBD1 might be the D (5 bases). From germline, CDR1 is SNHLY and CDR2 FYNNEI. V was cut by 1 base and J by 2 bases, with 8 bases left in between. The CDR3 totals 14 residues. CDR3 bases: TGTGCCAGCAGTGAAGACAGGACACAAGAGACCCAGTACTTC. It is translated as CASSEDRTQETQYF.

The CDR3 nucleotides read TGTGCCTGGAGCCGGGGGATAACGGGAAACACTGAAGCTTTCTTT. It yields the protein CAWSRGITGNTEAFF. V usage is TRBV30 and J usage is TRBJ1-1; D possibly corresponds to TRBD1 (5 bases). Germline CDR1 and CDR2: GTSNPN and SVGIG (reference sequence). The CDR3 consists of 15 residues. V lost 3 bases and J lost 2, with 16 bases in between.

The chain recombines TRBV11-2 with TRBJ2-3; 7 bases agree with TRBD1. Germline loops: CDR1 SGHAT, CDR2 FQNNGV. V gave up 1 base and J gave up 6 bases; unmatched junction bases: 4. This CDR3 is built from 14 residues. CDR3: CASSLGQGRDTQYF. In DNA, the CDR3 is TGTGCCAGCAGCTTAGGACAGGGTAGGGATACGCAGTATTTT.

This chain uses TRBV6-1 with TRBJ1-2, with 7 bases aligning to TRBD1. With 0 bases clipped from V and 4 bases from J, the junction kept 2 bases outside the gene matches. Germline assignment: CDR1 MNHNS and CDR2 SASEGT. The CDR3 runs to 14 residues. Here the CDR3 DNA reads TGTGCCAGCAGTGAAGCGTACAGGGGCTATGGCTACACCTTC. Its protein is CASSEAYRGYGYTF.

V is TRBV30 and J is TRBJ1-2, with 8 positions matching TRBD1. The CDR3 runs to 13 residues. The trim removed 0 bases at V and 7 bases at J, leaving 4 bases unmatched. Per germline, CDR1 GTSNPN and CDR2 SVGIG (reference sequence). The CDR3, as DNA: TGTGCCTGGAGTGTTCAGGGGGCATCTGGCTACACCTTC. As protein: CAWSVQGASGYTF.

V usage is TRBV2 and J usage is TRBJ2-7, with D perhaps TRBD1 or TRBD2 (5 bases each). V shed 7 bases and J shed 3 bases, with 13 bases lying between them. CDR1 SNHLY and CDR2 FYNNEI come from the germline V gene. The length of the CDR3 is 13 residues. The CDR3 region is CASKGTEVYEQYF. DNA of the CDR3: TGTGCCAGCAAGGGGACCGAAGTCTACGAGCAGTACTTC.

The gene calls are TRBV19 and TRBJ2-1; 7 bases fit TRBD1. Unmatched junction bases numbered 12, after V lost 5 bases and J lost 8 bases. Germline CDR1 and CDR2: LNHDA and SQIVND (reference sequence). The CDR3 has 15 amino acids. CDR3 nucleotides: TGTGCCAGTAGTCCCCGCAGGGGGTTGATGGATGAGCAGTTCTTC. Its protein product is CASSPRRGLMDEQFF.

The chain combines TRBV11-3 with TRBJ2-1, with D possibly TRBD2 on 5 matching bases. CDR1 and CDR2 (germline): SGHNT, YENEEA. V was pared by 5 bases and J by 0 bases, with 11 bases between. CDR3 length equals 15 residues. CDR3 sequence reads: CASSPRRSSYNEQFF. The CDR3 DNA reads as TGTGCCAGCAGCCCACGGAGGAGCTCCTACAATGAGCAGTTCTTC.